The 30 T cell receptor beta chains listed next were all sequenced from one sample in a study of blood T cells in healthy people across ages. A second PCR, run for roughly 7 to 12 cycles, used a sample-barcoded 5' primer plus a J-beta primer mix. MiXCR, run by TCRdb on the 5' RACE reads, gives a single entry per CDR3 protein. The sample shows about 1 million distinct CDR3 sequences, around 43% of them seen only once. Specimen: blood. These TCRs come from a woman between 55 and 75 years old in good health.

The rearrangement joins TRBV30 to TRBJ2-1; 7 nucleotides agree with TRBD1. The junction had 0 bases not matched to a gene; V was cut back by 1 base and J by 6 bases. The germline gives CDR1 GTSNPN, CDR2 SVGIG (reference sequence). The CDR3 is made up of 12 amino acids. CDR3 amino acids: CAWSGQGNEQFF. The CDR3 DNA reads TGTGCCTGGAGTGGACAGGGCAATGAGCAGTTCTTC.

The table lists this clonotype with a few counts. The chain links TRBV11-1 to TRBJ2-1; no clear D gene. The ends were cut back, 1 base at V and 0 bases at J, with 7 bases in the middle. The germline V gene has CDR1 SGHAT and CDR2 FQDESV (reference sequence). This CDR3 has 15 amino acids. This CDR3 reads CASSLEVSSYNEQFF. For the CDR3, the DNA is TGTGCCAGCAGCTTAGAGGTTAGCTCCTACAATGAGCAGTTCTTC.

This clonotype was picked up a small number of times. The CDR3 loop is CASSLGGVPTDTQYF. CDR3 DNA sequence: TGTGCCAGCAGCTTGGGGGGGGTACCCACAGATACGCAGTATTTT. This sequence joins TRBV5-6 and TRBJ2-3; D is perhaps TRBD2 (6 bases). This CDR3 region has 15 residues. Germline CDR1 is SGHDT and CDR2 is YYEEEE. Trimming removed 0 bases at V and 2 bases at J, with 10 bases between.

This clonotype was observed a handful of times. This chain connects TRBV5-1 to TRBJ1-2; D ambiguous. Germline loops: CDR1 SGHRS, CDR2 YFSETQ. The V and J ends lost 4 bases and 8 bases respectively, with 18 bases between them. The CDR3 contains 14 residues. The CDR3 DNA follows: TGCGCCAGCAGCGCGGGCAACCTGAAAAGCGGCTACACCTTC. It specifies CASSAGNLKSGYTF.

At least ten counts were recorded for this clonotype. The genes are TRBV29-1 and TRBJ2-7, with TRBD2 matching 13 bases. The length of the CDR3 is 12 residues. Germline V gene data show CDR1 as SQVTM and CDR2 as ANQGSEA. Unmatched junction bases numbered 2, after V lost 6 bases and J lost 6 bases. CDR3 DNA: TGCAGCGTCCGGACTAGCGGGAGCGAGCAGTACTTC. It codes for CSVRTSGSEQYF.

This clonotype was picked up a small number of times. This chain uses TRBV7-3 with TRBJ2-1; TRBD2 matches 10 bases. Germline values: CDR1 SGHTA, CDR2 FQGTGA. The CDR3 totals 17 residues. V dropped 2 bases and J dropped 0; count of bases not matched to a gene: 4. The CDR3 loop reads CASSLRASGSSYNEQFF. The CDR3 DNA reads as TGTGCCAGCAGCTTACGGGCTAGCGGGAGCTCCTACAATGAGCAGTTCTTC.

This clonotype was seen a handful of times. This chain joins TRBV29-1 and TRBJ2-5; D may be TRBD1 (6 bases). The CDR3 consists of 14 residues. Deletions cut 2 bases from V and 2 bases from J, with 12 bases between. Per germline, CDR1 SQVTM and CDR2 ANQGSEA. The CDR3 is CSVEPQGLQETQYF. The CDR3 DNA reads TGCAGCGTTGAACCACAGGGCCTACAAGAGACCCAGTACTTC.

The rearrangement joins TRBV20-1 to TRBJ2-3, with 9 bases matching TRBD2. Germline CDR1 is DFQATT and CDR2 is SNEGSKA (reference sequence). This CDR3 is built from 15 residues. The V and J ends lost 0 bases and 4 bases, in that order; junction bases with no gene match: 5. Here the CDR3 reads CSARDRGRAPDTQYF. The CDR3 nucleotides read TGCAGTGCTAGAGATCGCGGGAGGGCCCCAGATACGCAGTATTTT.

Ten or more counts support this clonotype. This rearrangement joins TRBV11-2 to TRBJ2-3; D remains ambiguous. Germline V lookup: CDR1 SGHAT, CDR2 FQNNGV. There are 12 residues in the CDR3. V was shortened by 0 bases and J by 6 bases, with 4 bases between the two germline ends. The CDR3 reads CASSLDRDTQYF. The CDR3 DNA sequence: TGTGCCAGCAGCTTAGATCGTGATACGCAGTATTTT.

This clonotype occurred a few times. J is TRBJ2-3 and V is TRBV7-9; the D is unclear. V was shortened by 2 bases and J by 1 base, with 13 bases between the two germline ends. This CDR3 is 16 amino acids long. CDR1 and CDR2 (germline): SEHNR, FQNEAQ (reference sequence). The CDR3 DNA sequence: TGTGCCAGCAGCTTATCCTCTGGCGCTCGCACAGATACGCAGTATTTT. Its protein is CASSLSSGARTDTQYF.

The V call is TRBV12-3 or TRBV12-4, the J call TRBJ2-1, with D perhaps TRBD1 (5 bases). This CDR3 region has 13 residues. V was clipped by 5 bases and J by 12 bases, with 17 bases between them. The CDR3 DNA is TGTGCCAGCAGTCCCCCAGGGTCCATAGGGCAGTTCTTC. Protein product: CASSPPGSIGQFF.

The chain carries TRBV20-1 and TRBJ2-1; TRBD2 matches at 11 bases. Germline-derived CDR1 and CDR2 are DFQATT and SNEGSKA (reference sequence). The CDR3 is 19 amino acids. V lost 3 bases, J lost 4 bases, and 17 bases stayed unmatched. CDR3 DNA: TGCAGTGCTAGCCCCCTGGACGTAGCGGGAGGGAGGATGTACAATGAGCAGTTCTTC. Translating it yields CSASPLDVAGGRMYNEQFF.

V usage is TRBV9 and J usage is TRBJ2-2; D call uncertain. V lost 0 bases and J lost 0, with 9 bases in between. The germline CDR1 and CDR2 sequences are SGDLS and YYNGEE. The CDR3 consists of 16 residues. The CDR3 DNA is TGTGCCAGCAGCGTAGTTGACATTACGAACACCGGGGAGCTGTTTTTT. Its translation: CASSVVDITNTGELFF.

This clonotype was seen a single time. The V call is TRBV7-9, the J call TRBJ2-3, with D possibly matching TRBD2 (6 bases). V lost 5 bases and J 9 bases, leaving 21 bases between the germline ends. The CDR3 length is 15 residues. Germline assignment: CDR1 SEHNR and CDR2 FQNEAQ (reference sequence). The chain's CDR3 is CASSTGGTLFETQYF. Here the CDR3 DNA reads TGTGCCAGCAGCACGGGCGGGACCCTTTTTGAGACGCAGTATTTT.

This clonotype has ten or more counts. The rearrangement uses TRBV20-1 and TRBJ2-7; 8 nucleotides align to TRBD2. Germline-derived CDR1 and CDR2 are DFQATT and SNEGSKA (reference sequence). The V segment lost 3 bases and the J segment 6 bases; nucleotides outside the gene matches: 16. The CDR3 totals 16 residues. The CDR3 region is CSASGPRGSGMGEQYF. CDR3 sequence (DNA): TGCAGTGCTAGTGGCCCGAGGGGTAGCGGGATGGGCGAGCAGTACTTC.

The table lists this clonotype with a few counts. The rearrangement links TRBV20-1 to TRBJ1-2; TRBD1 might be the D (6 bases). This CDR3 region has 14 residues. Deletions cut 0 bases from V and 5 bases from J, with 13 bases between. Germline loops: CDR1 DFQATT, CDR2 SNEGSKA (reference sequence). This CDR3 is CSARDPTGKYGYTF. The CDR3 DNA reads as TGCAGTGCTAGAGATCCCACAGGGAAATATGGCTACACCTTC.

This chain connects TRBV5-1 to TRBJ2-7; 9 bases are shared with TRBD1. Germline trimming cut 5 bases from V and 9 bases from J; bases unmatched to any gene: 18. This CDR3 is 16 amino acids long. The V gene's germline CDR1 is SGHRS and CDR2 YFSETQ. The CDR3 here is CASRTLTGTGYQGQYF. CDR3 sequence (DNA): TGCGCCAGCAGAACCCTCACCGGGACAGGGTATCAAGGGCAGTACTTC.

This clonotype came up a few times. The chain joins TRBV7-2 to TRBJ2-3; perhaps TRBD2 as D (6 bases). This CDR3 spans 14 amino acids. Germline V CDR1 and CDR2: SGHTA, FQGNSA. Trimming pared 2 bases from V and 2 bases from J, leaving 8 bases between. CDR3 in amino acids: CASSLPGVTDTQYF. DNA for the CDR3: TGTGCCAGCAGCTTACCGGGAGTCACAGATACGCAGTATTTT.

A remark on this clonotype: A read error may explain this, as a much larger clone is one base away. The chain carries TRBV29-1 and TRBJ1-2; D is possibly TRBD1 (6 bases). V lost 4 bases and J 8 bases, leaving 20 bases between the germline ends. The CDR3 sequence is 14 residues long. Germline CDR1 SQVTM, CDR2 ANQGSEA. The DNA for the CDR3 is TGCAGCGTTGCACCCCCGGGACATGGGCAGGGCTACACCTTC. Residues: CSVAPPGHGQGYTF.

This rearrangement joins TRBV20-1 to TRBJ2-1, with D perhaps TRBD1 (7 bases). The length of the CDR3 is 17 residues. V lost 2 bases, J lost 9 bases, and 26 bases lay in between. The germline gives CDR1 DFQATT, CDR2 SNEGSKA (reference sequence). As DNA, the CDR3 is TGCAGTGCTAGAAGAACTAGGGCGGGACCTTACAGGGGTGAGCAGTTCTTC. Amino acid sequence: CSARRTRAGPYRGEQFF.

The V call is TRBV6-1, the J call TRBJ2-1; no clear D. Germline V gives CDR1 MNHNS, CDR2 SASEGT. The V gene lost 7 bases and the J gene lost 7 bases, with 11 bases spanning the gap. The CDR3 has 12 residues. In nucleotides, the CDR3 is TGTGCCAGCACCATGAAGTTTAATGAGCAGTTCTTC. Its translation: CASTMKFNEQFF.

The J gene is TRBJ2-3, the V gene TRBV15, with D unclear. Trimming pared 8 bases from V and 0 bases from J, leaving 15 bases between. Germline V CDR1 and CDR2: LNHNV, YYDKDF (reference sequence). The CDR3 extends over 15 amino acids. CDR3 protein: CATGNRDTSTDTQYF. In nucleotides, the CDR3 is TGTGCCACCGGGAACAGAGACACTAGCACAGATACGCAGTATTTT.

The rearrangement joins TRBV6-6 to TRBJ2-7; 7 bases are shared with TRBD2. There are 17 residues in the CDR3. V dropped 0 bases and J dropped 0; count of bases not matched to a gene: 8. The germline V gene has CDR1 MNHNY and CDR2 SVGAGI (reference sequence). CDR3 region: CASSYSEGGGSSYEQYF. The CDR3 nucleotides are TGTGCCAGCAGTTACTCGGAGGGCGGGGGTAGCTCCTACGAGCAGTACTTC.

The rearrangement joins TRBV15 to TRBJ2-1; TRBD2 aligns across 9 bases. V gave up 1 base and J gave up 7 bases; unmatched junction bases: 8. This CDR3 is built from 16 residues. The germline CDR1 and CDR2 sequences are LNHNV and YYDKDF (reference sequence). For the CDR3, the DNA is TGTGCCACCAGCAGAGGCATAGCGGGAGCAGGGAATGAGCAGTTCTTC. This gives the protein CATSRGIAGAGNEQFF.

J is TRBJ2-5 and V is TRBV6-5; D might be TRBD1 or TRBD2, each matching 5 bases. The DNA end lines up better with TRBJ2-4; the J call may be wrong. CDR1 is MNHEY, CDR2 SVGAGI, per germline. CDR3 length: 14 residues. Written as DNA, the CDR3 is TGTGCCAGCAGGAGGGACCCTGCCAAAAACATTCAGTACTTC. Translating it yields CASRRDPAKNIQYF.

The rearrangement joins TRBV12-5 to TRBJ1-5, with D uncertain. V lost 2 bases to trimming and J lost 5 bases, with 7 bases between them. The CDR3 is 13 amino acids. Per germline, CDR1 LGHNT and CDR2 FRNRAP. Written as DNA, the CDR3 is TGTGCTAGTGGTTTGAATGGCGATCAGCCCCAGCATTTT. Translating gives CASGLNGDQPQHF.

This clonotype showed up many times. The chain combines TRBV15 with TRBJ2-5; D remains unclear. This CDR3 is 13 amino acids long. CDR1 and CDR2 (germline): LNHNV, YYDKDF (reference sequence). V lost 3 bases and J lost 5, with 10 bases in between. CDR3 sequence reads: CATSRVVPETQYF. The CDR3 DNA reads TGTGCCACCAGCAGGGTTGTTCCGGAGACCCAGTACTTC.

This clonotype appeared a few times. The genes are TRBV25-1 and TRBJ1-5; TRBD1 matches at 7 bases. The germline V gene has CDR1 MGHDK and CDR2 SYGVNS. V trimming: 3 bases; J trimming: 4 bases; junction bases outside the gene matches: 3. The CDR3 has 14 residues. In DNA form, the CDR3 reads TGTGCCAGCAGTGAGACAGGGCTGAATCAGCCCCAGCATTTT. Protein sequence: CASSETGLNQPQHF.

This chain joins TRBV6-5 and TRBJ1-2, with D unresolved. The CDR3 has 13 amino acids. Germline assignment: CDR1 MNHEY and CDR2 SVGAGI. Trimming removed 7 bases from V and 4 bases from J, with 13 bases in between. Here the CDR3 DNA reads TGTGCCAGCACCCAAGGCGGGCTCTATGGCTACACCTTC. The encoded protein is CASTQGGLYGYTF.

This clonotype appeared a few times. The chain employs TRBV18 and TRBJ2-5; TRBD2 matches 8 bases. Germline values: CDR1 KGHSH, CDR2 LQKENI. V shed 3 bases and J 3 bases; nucleotides not matched to a gene: 9. This CDR3 has 16 residues. This CDR3 is CASSPAIAGMEETQYF. CDR3 bases: TGTGCCAGCTCACCGGCCATAGCGGGGATGGAAGAGACCCAGTACTTC. Full variable domain (missing parts from reference TRBV18 and TRBJ2-5): NAGVMQNPRHLVRRRGQEARLRCSPMKGHSHVYWYRQLPEEGLKFMVYLQKENIIDESGMPKERFSAEFPKEGPSILRIQQVVRGDSAAYFCASSPAIAGMEETQYFGPGTRLLVL.